This T cell receptor beta chain originates from a study of cytomegalovirus exposure and HLA in healthy donors (dated by TCRdb to between 2016 and 2019). Looking at the study overall: According to an earlier analysis of around 600 of the donors, 200 million or so T cells yielded 95 million to 140 million unique TCR beta sequences and approximately 280 Gb of sequence data. Around 320 gigabases of sequencing data and 78 million or so unique TCR sequences were included in an early release covering about 620 HLA-typed donors. Of the approximately 400 genotyped donors, 65% to 90% fell in the genetic ancestry cluster associated with self-reported Caucasian donors. The aim of the study was to test whether cataloging public T cell receptors could identify signatures of past pathogen exposure. Using immunosequencing, the study profiled T cell repertoires from about 620 subjects and related those repertoires to cytomegalovirus serostatus. Besides the first cohort of about 730 subjects, a separate validation cohort made up of 120 different subjects was used. To predict cytomegalovirus infection status, the study brought together high-throughput TCR immunosequencing, statistical association of individual TCRs with disease status, and machine learning. In a later analysis, previously published TCR beta repertoires from 550 to 750 donors were re-analyzed and high-resolution HLA genotyping was added so that TCR occurrence patterns could be studied. Rather than using new phenotypic data, the later analysis identified candidate immune exposures from TCR beta sequences and from how often those sequences occurred across donors. To decide whether each TCR beta V gene segment behaved as functional or pseudogenic, an earlier analysis of several hundred of the donors relied on high-throughput TCR beta sequencing. Donor age, sex, ethnicity and CMV serostatus were compiled alongside the repertoire data. A later genetic analysis used genome-wide SNP genotypes for about 55% of the 666 donors, treating that subset as a discovery cohort. Every repertoire in the discovery cohort had been generated on one and the same sequencing platform. HLA typing included class I and class II loci at four-digit resolution. The number of typed donors differed by locus: about 620-640 for A, B, C, DRB1 and DQB1; 500 to 550 for DQA1; approximately 600 for DPA1; and roughly 450 for DPB1. Roughly 5 DR-DQ haplotypes were handled as single units for association and clustering because linkage in the cohort was strong. Among about 370 genotyped donors of the cohort, an average of roughly 230,000 unique TCR beta nucleotide sequences was sequenced per donor, of which 15% to 20% were non-productive.

As for this clone: The clone's antigen remains unknown. No base-level quality is on record; no much larger clone is a single base apart.

Unmatched junction bases come to 3, with V trimmed by 5 bases and J by 7 bases. Based on the germline V gene (reference sequence), the CDR1 and CDR2 sequences are SEHNR and FQNEAQ. From the cysteine up to the phenylalanine, the CDR3 has a length of 13 residues. The DNA shown is the 39-base CDR3, in frame from base 1. The method behind the library was the immunoSEQ multiplex PCR assay. A mixture of 60 forward primers for TCR Vbeta segments and 13 reverse primers for TCR Jbeta segments was used in the multiplex PCR. A multiplex PCR assay on genomic DNA amplified the CDR3 region of rearranged TCR beta genes. On the Illumina HiSeq System, the amplified TCR beta libraries were sequenced as 87-base-pair reads. Concerning the study's data processing: A later analysis counted tens of millions of unique TCR beta chains across the 550 to 750 repertoires, and 10 million to 11 million of these chains were shared by at least two donors. Raw reads were error-corrected and collapsed into unique sequences by a nearest-neighbor algorithm in which closely related sequences were merged to remove PCR and sequencing errors. To assign V, D and J gene segments, CDR3 sequences were aligned to IMGT reference sequences. Each retained sequence needed at least a six-nucleotide match to both a V gene segment and a J gene segment. Rearrangements were classified as productive when the CDR3 lacked stop codons and remained in frame with V and J, and all other rearrangements were classified as non-productive. Following IMGT convention, CDR3 was defined as the stretch from the second conserved V-encoded cysteine to the conserved J-encoded phenylalanine. The earlier analysis of about 640 of the donors excluded any sequence lacking an unambiguous match to a single V gene segment. In an earlier analysis of almost 600 of the donors, a V segment was called functional when productive rearrangements were above 56.7%, and segregating when the standard deviation between donors exceeded 5%. A statistical classification framework was built for diagnosing cytomegalovirus status from the catalog of TCR beta chain sequences. V and J gene assignment, in a later analysis, came from comparing TCR nucleotide sequences with IMGT/GENE-DB human TR gene sequences. Using the TCRdist pipeline, a later analysis assigned CDR3 sequences along with most-parsimonious VDJ recombination scenarios. In a later analysis, each TCR beta chain was defined by its CDR3 amino acid sequence together with its V-gene family, and reads lacking a unique V-gene family were excluded. A later analysis removed roughly 590 highly shared, low-generation-probability nucleotide sequences to deal with suspected cross-contamination and a sequencing artifact. A later analysis calculated a clonal expansion index for each public chain from normalized within-repertoire ranks of inferred template counts. A later analysis computed generation probabilities with a VDJ recombination model fitted to out-of-frame rearrangements, and checked the results against IGoR. Hypergeometric tests were used in a later analysis to score TCR-TCR, TCR-HLA and TCR-CMV co-occurrence, with a repertoire-size bias correction applied to the TCR pairs. A later analysis estimated false discovery rates by permuting HLA or CMV assignments 20 times. In a later analysis, co-occurring TCRs were grouped using DBSCAN, and TCRdist sequence similarity was added for clustering within HLA-allele-positive subsets. Repertoires with fewer than 30,000 or more than 120,000 public chains, plus five repertoires with anomalous nucleotide sharing, were excluded from co-occurrence clustering. The table was pulled from immuneACCESS by TCRdb, which kept in-frame rearrangements only. Such tables lose some clones; where checked, under half of the loss comes from unresolved V genes, and the rest has no known cause. For V, J and clone size, that table is used; D and trimming come from the DNA. The table for this sample lists 100,000 to 150,000 clones; about three quarters of them were counted only once. The ten largest clones take up 0.95% to 1.4% of the sample.

The research as a whole found: A further reported finding was that TCR beta sequences accurately predicted the HLA-A and HLA-B alleles for most subjects in the first cohort. In an earlier analysis of about 540 of the donors, most TCR beta V segments were observed in productive rearrangements about 90% or about 30% of the time, broadly matching IMGT annotations. In a later analysis, several top co-occurrence clusters were reported to appear linked to parvovirus B19, influenza, CMV and Epstein-Barr virus. The 87-base-pair reads could not distinguish some IMGT-functional V segments, including TRBV6-2 and TRBV6-3, so those segments were excluded. A total of 150 or so TCR beta chains were listed by the study as associated with cytomegalovirus. According to a later analysis, most CMV-associated TCR beta chains appeared to be HLA-restricted, and the HLA associations seemed to be driven largely by CMV exposure. When HLA alleles, especially DR and DQ, strongly co-occurred, TCR associations were difficult to assign to individual alleles. The authors suggested that the approach could potentially be extended to other disease states and immunological phenotypes. According to a later analysis, TCR association rates differed among HLA loci, with DRB1 alleles showing the most associated TCRs and HLA-C alleles showing the fewest. Cytomegalovirus status was reported to be diagnosed by the classifier with high specificity and sensitivity in both the original and validation cohorts. A later genetic analysis associated a missense DCLRE1C variant with V-gene and J-gene trimming of TCR beta chains, and an independent cohort replicated the association. HLA typing was unavailable for some donors at each locus, so association tests used only the typed subset. Across donors, most TCR sequences were observed very rarely, whereas some public TCRs were present in many individuals. A few of the identified cytomegalovirus-associated TCR beta chains were confirmed in vitro to be specific for cytomegalovirus antigens. In this cohort, only TCR beta chains were sequenced, and detectable features were limited by the absence of alpha or paired-chain data. Presence/absence analyses assumed roughly uniform sequencing depth across donors, an assumption that may not hold. The earlier analysis of almost 600 of the donors excluded roughly 16 rarely observed V segments, including chromosome 9 orphons, because counts were too low. A cluster of highly shared sequence variants was judged likely to be a technical artifact of the sequencing pipeline. A later genetic analysis reported fewer N-insertions in productive TCRs among donors in an Asian-associated ancestry cluster than the roughly 650-donor mean. Correlated functional status among segregating V segments might reflect linkage disequilibrium, but an unknown experimental factor could not be ruled out. A later analysis associated about 18,000 TCR beta sequences with specific HLA alleles at a false discovery rate of 0.05. A later analysis found that HLA-associated TCR beta chains were more clonally expanded and had lower generation probabilities than equally common non-associated chains. Immune exposure information for the cohort was limited to CMV serostatus.

The cohort consisted of 600 to 700 healthy bone marrow donors. Cohort members were all nominally healthy when sampled, although unrecorded immune exposures were likely present. The donor was CMV seronegative and belonged to the group of over 300 seronegative cohort members. A peripheral blood sample was collected from each donor, and TCR beta sequencing was performed on peripheral blood mononuclear cells. The Qiagen DNeasy Blood Extraction Kit was used to extract genomic DNA from the blood cell samples. Sequenced: PBMCs. The TCR originated in a woman aged 25 to 45 in good health and CMV-seronegative. The chain employs TRBV7-9 and TRBJ2-1; TRBD2 fits 9 bases in the junction. The nucleotide sequence reads as follows: TGTGCCAGCAGCGCAGCGGGGGGAAATGAGCAGTTCTTC. Translated, this is CASSAAGGNEQFF.